This T cell receptor (beta chain) was retrieved from a study of cytomegalovirus exposure and HLA in healthy donors. Primers included in the PCR were 60 Vbeta and 13 Jbeta primers. Produced via immunoSEQ multiplex PCR; TCRdb's table is partial and in-frame only. The data show under 200,000 clones, with around 85% seen just once and roughly 2% held by the top ten. Germline V gene lookup returns CDR1 SNHLY and CDR2 FYNNEI. The CDR3 contains 17 residues. Trimming took off 1 base at V and 0 bases at J, with 15 bases between the two ends. Points from the study as a whole: TCR beta V- and J-gene trimming, according to a later analysis, was linked to a missense DCLRE1C variant. TCR beta sequences reportedly predicted the HLA-A and HLA-B alleles of most subjects accurately. Altogether, some 170 TCR beta chains were recorded as cytomegalovirus-associated.

Remarks on this clone: The target antigen is unknown.

The sample was PBMCs. The chain couples TRBV2 to TRBJ1-1; D is undetermined. The clonotype comes from a human donor in good health. CDR3 in amino acids: CASSEGLRNGMNTEAFF. DNA of the CDR3: TGTGCCAGCAGTGAAGGGTTGCGGAACGGTATGAACACTGAAGCTTTCTTT.